The text below deals with one T cell receptor beta chain. This clone was counted a few times. Its antigen remains undetermined. Base qualities are not at hand, and no much larger clone is one base apart. Trimming takes 4 bases from V and 3 bases from J, and the germline ends sit 13 bases apart. Spanning cysteine to phenylalanine, the CDR3 consists of 15 amino acids. The kept DNA is CDR3 alone, 45 bases in frame from the first base. CDR1 and CDR2 (LNHDA, SQIVND) derive from the germline V gene (reference sequence). The High Capacity cDNA Reverse Transcription Kit was used to reverse transcribe all of the isolated RNA, meaning that expressed TCRB transcripts were what got sequenced. Deep immunoSEQ sequencing was applied to naive, central memory and regulatory T cell samples, giving an average of about 3.8 million total reads per sample. After sorted cells were lysed in RLT buffer, RNA was extracted with DNase-treated RNeasy Micro or Mini kits, with the choice depending on cell number. To prevent cross-contamination, every cell subset was processed on its own, while patient and healthy donor samples were processed together. The immunoSEQ multiplex PCR was used to amplify TCRB sequences from cDNA, generating 87-bp fragments that spanned the CDR3 region. Sequencing of the amplicons was performed on the Illumina HiSeq platform. From the authors' description of their analysis: Synthetic template baselines were used to correct PCR bias computationally, reads within Hamming distance 2 were collapsed, and singletons that could not be merged were discarded. Reads were aligned against IMGT to assign V, D and J genes, CDR3 length and insertions or deletions at six rearrangement sites. Within each subset, clonotype counts were normalized to the number of sorted cells before true diversity and Gini coefficients were calculated with the tcR R package. Repertoire sharing was quantified using the overlap coefficient calculated on TCRB nucleotide sequences. The table was pulled from immuneACCESS by TCRdb, which kept in-frame rearrangements only. Such tables lose some clones; where checked, under half of the loss comes from unresolved V genes, and the rest has no known cause. Clone size and the V and J calls come from that table; the DNA yielded D and trimming. This sample gives about 120,000 clones in total; less than 20% of them show up just once. The ten largest clones add up to 2% to 3% of the sample.

The sample belongs to a study of beta chain features in type 1 diabetes (dated by TCRdb to 2017 to 2018). In terms of the full investigation: No differences in mean age, gender distribution, total cell number or subset yield were found between patients and healthy donors. Whereas all 28 donors provided naive and central memory subsets, regulatory and stem cell-like memory subsets were isolated from just 8 patients and roughly eight healthy donors. In the study, recently diagnosed type 1 diabetes patients and matched healthy donors were compared on the TCRB repertoires of their sorted circulating CD4+ T cell subsets. A total of roughly 110 million sorted cells were examined across all samples, and the number of cells per subset was strongly correlated with RNA yield. What the authors observed across the whole study: The naive, central memory and regulatory TCRB repertoires appeared to resemble one another more closely among patients than among healthy donors. Patients with type 1 diabetes made fewer insertions and deleted more nucleotides at VDJ recombination sites, implying thymic rearrangement abnormalities. HLA sub-analyses involved small numbers of individuals, so any influence of HLA type on TCRB rearrangement remained unresolved. PCR might favor shorter templates, but patient and control samples were amplified and corrected together, so any skew would affect both groups equally. In all four CD4+ subsets, TCRB CDR3 length was moderately but significantly shorter in type 1 diabetes patients. Sequencing cDNA rather than genomic DNA could over-represent highly expressing activated cells, although activation and CD3 levels did not differ between groups.

From each donor, a single peripheral blood sample of around 120 mL on average was drawn into heparinised tubes. Naive, central memory, regulatory and stem cell-like memory CD4+ T cells were sorted on a BD FACSAria II using a panel including CD45RO, CCR7, CD25, CD127, CD95 and CD27. Purity was above 95% for every sorted population. PBMCs were isolated immediately by Lymphoprep density gradient centrifugation and stained directly without culture. So that batch effects would be minimized, each experiment stained and sorted samples in pairs, pairing one healthy donor with one patient. The sample comprised central memory CD4+ T cells from blood. The sequence links TRBV19 to TRBJ1-5; perhaps TRBD1 is the D gene, with 5 bases matching. This sequence originates from a man aged 25 to 40 with type 1 diabetes. The CDR3 is CASSTPPGNNQPQHF. The nucleotide sequence reads TGTGCCAGTAGTACACCCCCAGGGAACAATCAGCCCCAGCATTTT.